The rows below give T cell receptor beta chains drawn from one sample of a study of identical twins. TCRdb re-analysed the 5' RACE reads in MiXCR, keeping a single row per CDR3 protein. The table lists approximately 600,000 distinct CDR3 sequences, about 7% of them singletons. These records were also assigned to another study, of yellow fever vaccine responses in identical twins.

Sequenced input: PBMCs. The origin of the receptors is a woman between 18 and 29 years old in good health. Each CDR3 is given with its conserved first and last residue. The order of the fields is clone size, V gene, J gene, D gene, CDR3 length, CDR3 protein, CDR3 DNA. The D gene is left open where the match is weak. Size is stated for part of the rows, as once, few or many counts, or as a class when the clone is expanded.

once,TRBV10-3,TRBJ2-1,TRBD2,15,CAISGFSGINNEQFF,TGTGCCATCAGTGGTTTTAGCGGGATTAACAATGAGCAGTTCTTC
.,TRBV5-1,TRBJ1-3,TRBD1,14,CASSSQGAGNTIYF,TGCGCCAGCAGCTCACAGGGGGCTGGAAACACCATATATTTT
.,TRBV29-1,TRBJ2-1,.,15,CSVEVAGMTYNEQFF,TGCAGCGTTGAAGTGGCAGGGATGACCTACAATGAGCAGTTCTTC
many,TRBV5-1,TRBJ2-3,.,13,CASSLDWANTQYF,TGCGCCAGCAGCTTGGATTGGGCAAATACGCAGTATTTT
.,TRBV11-1,TRBJ2-2,TRBD2,18,CASSSRLRTSGNTGELFF,TGTGCCAGCAGCTCCCGCCTCCGGACTAGCGGGAACACCGGGGAGCTGTTTTTT
.,TRBV2,TRBJ1-2,TRBD1,15,CASRDRGSSLNGYTF,TGTGCCAGCAGAGACAGGGGGAGCAGCCTTAATGGCTACACCTTC
.,TRBV5-6,TRBJ2-2,.,14,CAMSPGPYTGELFF,TGTGCCATGAGCCCCGGCCCTTACACCGGGGAGCTGTTTTTT
many,TRBV6-1,TRBJ1-1,.,12,CASRASGTEAFF,TGTGCCAGCAGGGCTTCAGGGACGGAAGCTTTCTTT
many,TRBV11-2,TRBJ2-3,.,13,CASSLQQALEQYF,TGTGCCAGCAGCTTACAACAGGCCCTGGAGCAGTATTTT
few,TRBV7-9,TRBJ2-1,TRBD2,17,CASSRRLAGVTYNEQFF,TGTGCCAGCAGCAGACGACTAGCGGGGGTAACCTACAATGAGCAGTTCTTC
few,TRBV6-5,TRBJ2-7,.,13,CASSYTTVHEQYF,TGTGCCAGCAGTTATACGACGGTACACGAGCAGTACTTC
.,TRBV28,TRBJ2-1,.,12,CASTQGLNEQFF,TGTGCCAGCACGCAGGGGCTCAATGAGCAGTTCTTC
many,TRBV7-9,TRBJ2-7,.,13,CASSLFGGSEQYF,TGTGCCAGCAGCCTCTTTGGGGGCAGCGAGCAGTACTTC